What follows is one T cell receptor (beta chain) and its context. These data originate in a study of T cell changes during pregnancy in multiple sclerosis. Sequenced by immunoSEQ multiplex PCR; TCRdb stores in-frame clones only, minus some. The sample shows around 60,000 clones, 75% to 95% of them seen only once. CDR1 SGHVS and CDR2 FNYEAQ come from the germline V gene. The length of the CDR3 is 15 residues. Trimming took off 1 base at V and 0 bases at J, with 10 bases between the two ends. The TCR comes from a female donor in good health, enrolled as a control in a pregnancy study. The sequencing used CD4+ T cells from peripheral blood mononuclear cells, collected after pregnancy. The chain joins TRBV7-6 to TRBJ2-7, with D unclear. This CDR3 is CASSLGGGASYEQYF. The CDR3 DNA reads as TGTGCCAGCAGCTTAGGTGGCGGAGCCTCCTACGAGCAGTACTTC.